This T cell receptor beta chain was identified during a study of T cell responses to AZD1222 COVID-19 vaccine. Data came from immunoSEQ multiplex PCR; TCRdb stores just in-frame clones and leaves some out. The sample lists roughly 150,000 clones; around 92% were seen once. Both about-4-week and about-12-week second-dose recipients were combined. Study findings and constraints: Epitopes outside B.1.351 and B.1.1.7 mutated regions reportedly drew nearly half of spike TCRs. Among the donors, most were white British and more were female, and clonal diversity was possibly underestimated. Repertoire samples came only from after the peak T cell response.

This clone was detected many times. What it binds is unknown. This TCR derives from an adult who received the AZD1222 COVID-19 vaccine. The material sequenced was peripheral blood, taken 28 days after the second AZD1222 dose.

The CDR3 reads CASRRTGGLSNQPQHF. The CDR3 DNA follows: TGTGCCAGCAGGCGGACAGGGGGCTTGAGCAATCAGCCCCAGCATTTT. The chain couples TRBV21-1 to TRBJ1-5; the table names TRBD1, a call not compared with the DNA. TRBV21-1 is annotated as a pseudogene. This CDR3 is 16 amino acids long.